This T cell receptor beta chain comes out of a study of blood T cells in healthy people across ages. Primers used in a second PCR of about 7 to 12 cycles were a sample-barcoded 5' primer and a J-beta primer mix. From the 5' RACE reads, TCRdb called clonotypes with MiXCR, one entry per CDR3 protein. The sample includes around 1.1 million distinct CDR3 sequences, roughly two fifths of them seen just once. The sequenced material came from blood. This receptor was identified in a man aged 18 to 30 in good health.

The CDR3 DNA reads TGTGCCAGCAGCCCCCCTGGACAGCGTGCAACTAATGAAAAACTGTTTTTT. It translates to CASSPPGQRATNEKLFF. The chain carries TRBV16 and TRBJ1-4; D is possibly TRBD1 (6 bases). With 4 bases removed from V and 0 bases from J, the gap between germline ends came to 15 bases. The CDR3 has 17 residues. The germline gives CDR1 KGHSY, CDR2 FQNENV. The full variable domain, rest sourced from reference TRBV16 and TRBJ1-4, is GEEVAQTPKHLVRGEGQKAKLYCAPIKGHSYVFWYQQVLKNEFKFLISFQNENVFDETGMPKERFSAKCLPNSPCSLEIQATKLEDSAVYFCASSPPGQRATNEKLFFGSGTQLSVL.